The T cell receptor (beta chain) under discussion was sequenced for a study of blood T cell repertoires in COVID-19. Method: immunoSEQ multiplex PCR; TCRdb's copy keeps in-frame clones and lacks some. The data show approximately 250,000 clones, about 85% seen once. This clone occurred once. The sequenced sample consisted of peripheral blood. The TCR originated in a man between 40 and 49 years old with acute or convalescent COVID-19.

CDR3 coding DNA: TGCGCCAGCAGCAACCAGGGGGCGGCTGAAGCTTTCTTT. Translation gives CASSNQGAAEAFF. This chain connects TRBV5-1 to TRBJ1-1, with TRBD1 matching over 8 bases. Germline V gives CDR1 SGHRS, CDR2 YFSETQ. Trimming at V came to 4 bases and at J to 6 bases, leaving 5 bases not matched to a gene. The CDR3 has 13 residues.